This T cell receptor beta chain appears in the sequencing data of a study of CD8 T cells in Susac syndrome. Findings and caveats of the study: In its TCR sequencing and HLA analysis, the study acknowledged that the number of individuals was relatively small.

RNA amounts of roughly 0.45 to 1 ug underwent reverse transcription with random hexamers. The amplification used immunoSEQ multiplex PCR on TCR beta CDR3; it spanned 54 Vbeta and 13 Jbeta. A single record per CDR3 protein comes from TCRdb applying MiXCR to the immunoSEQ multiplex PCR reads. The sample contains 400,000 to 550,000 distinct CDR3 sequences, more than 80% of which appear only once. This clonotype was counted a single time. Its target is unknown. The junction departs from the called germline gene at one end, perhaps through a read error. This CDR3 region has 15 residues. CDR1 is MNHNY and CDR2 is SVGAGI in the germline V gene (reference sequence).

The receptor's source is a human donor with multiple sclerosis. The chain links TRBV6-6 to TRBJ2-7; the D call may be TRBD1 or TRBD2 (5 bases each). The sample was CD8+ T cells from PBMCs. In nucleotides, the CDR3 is TGTGCCGGCAGTTACGTTTCGGGACCGGGCTACGAGCAGTACTTC. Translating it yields CAGSYVSGPGYEQYF.